This T cell receptor (beta chain) was recorded in a study of T cell clusters in autoimmune cytopenias. Multiplex touch-down PCR amplified TRB using TRB-A and TRB-B pools in one tube. TCRdb reprocessed the multiplex PCR reads and keeps a single row for each CDR3 protein, giving no DNA. This sample's table reports about 5,000 distinct CDR3 sequences. On this clonotype itself: Its target is not known.

Each sample's input was around 270 ng genomic DNA, 30,000 to 45,000 genome equivalents. Notes on the study in general: Clustering suggested that physiological T cell clusters were missing in primary autoimmune cytopenia patients.

The sample taken for sequencing was peripheral blood. This receptor was obtained from a human donor with an autoimmune cytopenia or autoimmune hepatitis (not recorded which).

CDR3 in amino acids: CASSPAPRSTNEKLFF. The chain links TRBV5-6 to TRBJ1-4; TCRdb selects TRBD1, and the lack of DNA leaves this call unchecked. The germline gives CDR1 SGHDT, CDR2 YYEEEE. This CDR3 contains 16 residues. Using reference TRBV5-6 and TRBJ1-4 for the parts outside the CDR3, the full variable domain is DAGVTQSPTHLIKTRGQQVTLRCSPKSGHDTVSWYQQALGQGPQFIFQYYEEEERQRGNFPDRFSGHQFPNYSSELNVNALLLGDSALYLCASSPAPRSTNEKLFFGSGTQLSVL.